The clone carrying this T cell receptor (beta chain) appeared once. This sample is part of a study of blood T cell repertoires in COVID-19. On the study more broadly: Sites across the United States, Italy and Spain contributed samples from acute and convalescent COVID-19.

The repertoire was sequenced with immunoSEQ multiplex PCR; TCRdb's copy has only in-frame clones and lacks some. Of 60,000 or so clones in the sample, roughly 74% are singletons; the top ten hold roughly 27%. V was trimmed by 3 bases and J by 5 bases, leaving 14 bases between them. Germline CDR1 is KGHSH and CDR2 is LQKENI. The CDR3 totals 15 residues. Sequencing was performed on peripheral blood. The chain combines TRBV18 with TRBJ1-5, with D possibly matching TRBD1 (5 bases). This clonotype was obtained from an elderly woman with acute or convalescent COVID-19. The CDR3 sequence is CASSPAGGTYQPQHF. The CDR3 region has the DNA TGTGCCAGCTCACCGGCCGGGGGTACATATCAGCCCCAGCATTTT. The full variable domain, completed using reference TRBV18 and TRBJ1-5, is NAGVMQNPRHLVRRRGQEARLRCSPMKGHSHVYWYRQLPEEGLKFMVYLQKENIIDESGMPKERFSAEFPKEGPSILRIQQVVRGDSAAYFCASSPAGGTYQPQHFGDGTRLSIL.